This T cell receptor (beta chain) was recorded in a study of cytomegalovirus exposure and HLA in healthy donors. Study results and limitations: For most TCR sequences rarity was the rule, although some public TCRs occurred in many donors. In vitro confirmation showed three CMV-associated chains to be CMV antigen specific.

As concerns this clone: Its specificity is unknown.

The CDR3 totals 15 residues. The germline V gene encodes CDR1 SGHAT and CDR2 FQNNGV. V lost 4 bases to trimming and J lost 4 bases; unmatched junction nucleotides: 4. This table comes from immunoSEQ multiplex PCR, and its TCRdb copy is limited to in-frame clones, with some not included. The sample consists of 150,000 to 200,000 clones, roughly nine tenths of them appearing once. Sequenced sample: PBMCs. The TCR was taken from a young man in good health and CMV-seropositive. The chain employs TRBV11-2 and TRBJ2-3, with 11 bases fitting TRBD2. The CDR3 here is CASSSIAGGPDTQYF. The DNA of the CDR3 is TGTGCCAGCAGCTCTATAGCGGGAGGGCCAGATACGCAGTATTTT.